This record looks at one T cell receptor (beta chain) sequence and its context. In the original workflow: Cell counts per sample came from amplifying reference gene primers. Produced via immunoSEQ multiplex PCR; TCRdb's table is partial and in-frame only. The V and J calls and clone size are taken from that table; D and trimming were inferred from the DNA. The profile shows hundreds of thousands of clones, approximately 80% of them singletons. The sample belongs to a study of blood T cell repertoires in COVID-19. Study-level information: Samples of COVID-19 (acute and convalescent) were obtained from the United States, Italy and Spain. T cells, B-cell-depleted T cells, or PBMCs provided the cDNA or gDNA that served as material.

The germline V gene has CDR1 SEHNR and CDR2 FQNEAQ (reference sequence). The germline V and J ends were trimmed by 1 base and 0 bases, with 14 bases remaining between them. The CDR3 has 17 residues. Source material: peripheral blood. This sequence joins TRBV7-9 and TRBJ2-3, with a possible D match to TRBD2 (7 bases). This receptor was taken from a woman aged 45-65 years with acute or convalescent COVID-19. This CDR3 is CASSLVGRGPSTDTQYF. Here the CDR3 DNA reads TGTGCCAGCAGCTTAGTCGGGCGGGGGCCTAGCACAGATACGCAGTATTTT.